The 9 T cell receptor beta chains presented below share a single source sample, sequenced in a study of blood T cells in healthy people across ages. The authors ran a second PCR of roughly 6 to 11 cycles using a sample-barcoded 5' primer and a J-beta primer mix. Using its own MiXCR run on the 5' RACE reads, TCRdb lists one record per CDR3 protein. The sample carries approximately 780,000 distinct CDR3 sequences, roughly 24% recorded once. A further study also used this sample, focusing on T cells of mothers and their children.

The specimen sequenced was blood. Receptor source: a boy aged 10-17 years in good health.

This clonotype has a handful of counts. This chain uses TRBV10-3 with TRBJ2-7; unclear D gene. The germline V and J ends were trimmed by 2 bases and 2 bases, with 10 bases remaining between them. The CDR3 covers 14 residues. In germline, CDR1 is ENHRY, CDR2 SYGVKD. The CDR3 nucleotides are TGTGCCATCAGTGAGACAGAAAGAACCTACGAGCAGTACTTC. Residues: CAISETERTYEQYF.

The CDR3 loop is CASSPAAAATHYGYTF. CDR3 DNA: TGTGCCAGCTCACCCGCGGCGGCAGCGACCCACTATGGCTACACCTTC. The rearrangement uses TRBV18 and TRBJ1-2; D is ambiguous. Germline loops: CDR1 KGHSH, CDR2 LQKENI. This CDR3 region has 16 residues. V lost 3 bases, J lost 3 bases, and 17 bases lay in between.

V gene TRBV12-5 combines with J gene TRBJ2-5, with 7 positions matching TRBD2. The J call may be mistaken, given a closer DNA end match to TRBJ2-7. Germline assignment: CDR1 LGHNT and CDR2 FRNRAP. This CDR3 is 15 amino acids long. Here the CDR3 reads CASGSGGPNSYEQYF. The CDR3, as DNA: TGTGCTAGTGGTTCGGGGGGACCTAACTCCTACGAGCAGTACTTC.

This clonotype was seen a single time. V gene TRBV20-1 combines with J gene TRBJ1-2; D possibly corresponds to TRBD1 (6 bases). Germline loops: CDR1 DFQATT, CDR2 SNEGSKA (reference sequence). This CDR3 is built from 14 residues. V was shortened by 3 bases and J by 6 bases, with 17 bases between the two germline ends. CDR3 sequence reads: CSARPPGRTDGYTF. The CDR3 DNA follows: TGCAGTGCTAGGCCTCCGGGACGGACAGATGGCTACACCTTC.

The gene calls are TRBV6-6 and TRBJ1-1, with 9 bases lining up with TRBD1. Unmatched junction bases numbered 2, after V lost 0 bases and J lost 6 bases. The CDR3 totals 14 residues. Germline V CDR1 and CDR2: MNHNY, SVGAGI (reference sequence). CDR3 bases: TGTGCCAGCAGTTACTCGGACAGGGGCGCTGAAGCTTTCTTT. It is translated as CASSYSDRGAEAFF.

This chain uses TRBV10-2 with TRBJ2-6; D is undetermined. The CDR3 loop spans 17 amino acids. Germline lookup yields CDR1 WSHSY and CDR2 SAAADI. Trimming took off 2 bases at V and 0 bases at J, with 11 bases between the two ends. The CDR3 DNA reads TGCGCCAGCAGTGAGGAGGCTATGGGCTCTGGGGCCAACGTCCTGACTTTC. Translated: CASSEEAMGSGANVLTF.

The chain recombines TRBV10-3 with TRBJ2-7; D is ambiguous. Germline V CDR1 and CDR2: ENHRY, SYGVKD. The V end lost 0 bases, the J end lost 0 bases, and 9 bases lay between the germline ends. CDR3 length equals 15 residues. The CDR3 nucleotides are TGTGCCATCAGTGAGTCTCCCGGATTCTCCTACGAGCAGTACTTC. Protein sequence: CAISESPGFSYEQYF.

This clonotype was seen a few times. The rearrangement joins TRBV20-1 to TRBJ2-4; 8 bases match TRBD1. Germline assignment: CDR1 DFQATT and CDR2 SNEGSKA (reference sequence). Trimming at V came to 3 bases and at J to 10 bases, leaving 5 bases not matched to a gene. CDR3 length equals 12 residues. CDR3 in amino acids: CSARGQESIQYF. CDR3 sequence (DNA): TGCAGTGCTAGGGGACAGGAGAGTATTCAGTACTTC.

This clonotype showed up just a few times. V gene TRBV20-1 combines with J gene TRBJ2-5; D unresolved. Per germline, CDR1 DFQATT and CDR2 SNEGSKA (reference sequence). The germline V and J ends were trimmed by 3 bases and 0 bases, with 8 bases remaining between them. This CDR3 region has 13 residues. Here the CDR3 DNA reads TGCAGTGCTAGTCCCGGGTACCAAGAGACCCAGTACTTC. This translates into CSASPGYQETQYF.